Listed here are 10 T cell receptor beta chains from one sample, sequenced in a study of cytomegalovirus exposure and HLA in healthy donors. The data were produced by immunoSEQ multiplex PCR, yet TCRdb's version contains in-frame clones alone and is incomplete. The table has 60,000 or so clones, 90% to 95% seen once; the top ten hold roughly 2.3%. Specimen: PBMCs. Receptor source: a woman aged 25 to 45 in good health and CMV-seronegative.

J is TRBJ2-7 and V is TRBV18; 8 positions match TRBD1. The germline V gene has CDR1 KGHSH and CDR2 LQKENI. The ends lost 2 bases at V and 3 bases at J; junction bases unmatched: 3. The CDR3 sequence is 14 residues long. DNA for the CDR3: TGTGCCAGCTCACCAACGGACAGGGACTACGAGCAGTACTTC. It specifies CASSPTDRDYEQYF.

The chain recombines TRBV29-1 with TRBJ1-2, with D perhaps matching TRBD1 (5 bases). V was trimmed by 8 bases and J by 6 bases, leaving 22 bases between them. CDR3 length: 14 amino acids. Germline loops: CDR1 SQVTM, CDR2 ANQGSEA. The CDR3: CSSLPGGDRDGYTF. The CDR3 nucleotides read TGCAGCTCCCTCCCCGGGGGAGATCGGGATGGCTACACCTTC.

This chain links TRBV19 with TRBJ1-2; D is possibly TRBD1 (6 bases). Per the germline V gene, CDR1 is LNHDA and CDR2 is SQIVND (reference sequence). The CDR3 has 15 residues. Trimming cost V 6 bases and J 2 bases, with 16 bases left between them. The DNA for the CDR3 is TGTGCCAGTAGGAGCTCTTCAGGGGAAAACTATGGCTACACCTTC. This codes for CASRSSSGENYGYTF.

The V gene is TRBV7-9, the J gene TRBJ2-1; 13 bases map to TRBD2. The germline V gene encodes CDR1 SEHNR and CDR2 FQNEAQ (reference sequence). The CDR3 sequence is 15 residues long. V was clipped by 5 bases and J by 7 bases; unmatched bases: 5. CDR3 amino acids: CASSRTSGSWNEQFF. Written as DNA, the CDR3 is TGTGCCAGCAGCAGGACTAGCGGGAGCTGGAATGAGCAGTTCTTC.

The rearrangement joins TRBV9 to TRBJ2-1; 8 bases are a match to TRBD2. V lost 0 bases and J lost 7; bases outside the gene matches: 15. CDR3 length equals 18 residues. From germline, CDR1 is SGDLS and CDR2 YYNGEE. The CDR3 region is CASSVEITSGQLRNEQFF. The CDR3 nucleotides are TGTGCCAGCAGCGTAGAAATAACTAGCGGACAACTTAGGAATGAGCAGTTCTTC.

The CDR3 coding sequence is TGTGCCATCGGAGGGACAGGGAGTTCGGGTGGGGCCAACGTCCTGACTTTC. Translated: CAIGGTGSSGGANVLTF. The genes are TRBV10-3 and TRBJ2-6; 9 bases are shared with TRBD1. Trimming cost V 8 bases and J 3 bases; bases outside gene matches: 11. Germline CDR1 reads ENHRY; CDR2 reads SYGVKD. This CDR3 is built from 17 residues.

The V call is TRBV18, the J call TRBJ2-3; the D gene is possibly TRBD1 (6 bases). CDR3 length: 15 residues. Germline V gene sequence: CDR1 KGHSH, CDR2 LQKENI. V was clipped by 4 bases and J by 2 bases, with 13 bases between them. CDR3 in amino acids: CASSLDSRLTDTQYF. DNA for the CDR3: TGTGCCAGCTCACTGGACAGCCGGCTCACAGATACGCAGTATTTT.

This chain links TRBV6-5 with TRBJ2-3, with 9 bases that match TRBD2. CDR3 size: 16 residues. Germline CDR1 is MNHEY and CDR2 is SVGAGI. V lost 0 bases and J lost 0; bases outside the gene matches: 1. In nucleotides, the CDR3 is TGTGCCAGCAGTTACTCGACTAGCGGAAGCACAGATACGCAGTATTTT. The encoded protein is CASSYSTSGSTDTQYF.

CDR3 in amino acids: CASSELASADTQYF. The CDR3 DNA sequence: TGTGCCAGCAGCGAACTAGCGTCAGCAGATACGCAGTATTTT. The chain has TRBV7-6 and TRBJ2-3, with 7 bases identical to TRBD2. The CDR3 runs 14 residues. The germline CDR1 and CDR2 sequences are SGHVS and FNYEAQ. V trimming: 5 bases; J trimming: 4 bases; junction bases outside the gene matches: 6.

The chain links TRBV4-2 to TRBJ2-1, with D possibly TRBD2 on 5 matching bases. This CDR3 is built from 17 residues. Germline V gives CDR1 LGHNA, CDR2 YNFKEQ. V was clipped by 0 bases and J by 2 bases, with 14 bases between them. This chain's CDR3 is CASSQETSGGAYNEQFF. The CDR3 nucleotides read TGTGCCAGCAGCCAAGAAACGAGCGGAGGTGCCTACAATGAGCAGTTCTTC.